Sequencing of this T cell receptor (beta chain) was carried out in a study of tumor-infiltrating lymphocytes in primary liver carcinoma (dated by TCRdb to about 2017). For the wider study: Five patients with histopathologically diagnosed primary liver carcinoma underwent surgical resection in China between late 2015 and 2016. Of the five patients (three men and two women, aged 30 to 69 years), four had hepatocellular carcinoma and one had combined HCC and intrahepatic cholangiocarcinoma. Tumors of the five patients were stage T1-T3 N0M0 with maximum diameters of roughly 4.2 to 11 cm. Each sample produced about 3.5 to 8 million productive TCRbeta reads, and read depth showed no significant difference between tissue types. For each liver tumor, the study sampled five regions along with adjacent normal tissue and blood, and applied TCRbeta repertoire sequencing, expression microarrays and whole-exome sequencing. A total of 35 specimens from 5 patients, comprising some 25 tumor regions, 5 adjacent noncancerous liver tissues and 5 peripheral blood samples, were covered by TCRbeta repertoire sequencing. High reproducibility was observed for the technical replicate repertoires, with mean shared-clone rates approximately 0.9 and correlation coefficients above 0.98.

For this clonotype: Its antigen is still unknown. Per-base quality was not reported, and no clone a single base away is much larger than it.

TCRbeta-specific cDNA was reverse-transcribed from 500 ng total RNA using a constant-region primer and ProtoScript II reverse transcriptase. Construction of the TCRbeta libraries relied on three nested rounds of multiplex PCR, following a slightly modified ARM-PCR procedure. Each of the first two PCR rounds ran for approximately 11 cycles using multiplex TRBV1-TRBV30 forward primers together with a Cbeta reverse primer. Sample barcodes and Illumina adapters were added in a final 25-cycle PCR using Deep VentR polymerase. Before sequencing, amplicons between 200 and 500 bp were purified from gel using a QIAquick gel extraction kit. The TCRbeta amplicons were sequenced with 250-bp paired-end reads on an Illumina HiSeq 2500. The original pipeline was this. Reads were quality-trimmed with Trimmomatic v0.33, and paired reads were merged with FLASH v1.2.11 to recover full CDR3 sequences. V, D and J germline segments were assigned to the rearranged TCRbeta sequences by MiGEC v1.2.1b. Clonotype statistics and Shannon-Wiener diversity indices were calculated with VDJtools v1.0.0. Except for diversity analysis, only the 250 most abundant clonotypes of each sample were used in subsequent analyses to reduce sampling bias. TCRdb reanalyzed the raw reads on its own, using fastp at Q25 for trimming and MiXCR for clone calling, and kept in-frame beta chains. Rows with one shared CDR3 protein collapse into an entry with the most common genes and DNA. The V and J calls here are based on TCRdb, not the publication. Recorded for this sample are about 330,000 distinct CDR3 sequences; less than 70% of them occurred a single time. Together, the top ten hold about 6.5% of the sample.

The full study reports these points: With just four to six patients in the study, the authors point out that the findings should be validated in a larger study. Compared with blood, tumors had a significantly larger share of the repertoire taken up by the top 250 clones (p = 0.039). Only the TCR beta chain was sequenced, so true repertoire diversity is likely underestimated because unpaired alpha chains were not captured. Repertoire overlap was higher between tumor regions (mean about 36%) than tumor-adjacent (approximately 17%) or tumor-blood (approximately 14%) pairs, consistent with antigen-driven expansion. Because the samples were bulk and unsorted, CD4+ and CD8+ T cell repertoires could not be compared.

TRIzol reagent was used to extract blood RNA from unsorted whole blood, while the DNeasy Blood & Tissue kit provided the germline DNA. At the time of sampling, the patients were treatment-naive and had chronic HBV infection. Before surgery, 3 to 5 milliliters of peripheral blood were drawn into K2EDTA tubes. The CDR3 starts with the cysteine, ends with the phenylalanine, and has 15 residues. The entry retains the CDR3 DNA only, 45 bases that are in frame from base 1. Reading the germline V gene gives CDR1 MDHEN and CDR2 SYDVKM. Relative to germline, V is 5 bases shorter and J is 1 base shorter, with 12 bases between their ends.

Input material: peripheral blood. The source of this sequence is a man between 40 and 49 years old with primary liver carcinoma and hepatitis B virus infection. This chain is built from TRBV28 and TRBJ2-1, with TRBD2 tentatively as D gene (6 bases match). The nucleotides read TGTGCCAGCAGTGGGGACTGGAGATCCTACAATGAGCAGTTCTTC. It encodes CASSGDWRSYNEQFF.